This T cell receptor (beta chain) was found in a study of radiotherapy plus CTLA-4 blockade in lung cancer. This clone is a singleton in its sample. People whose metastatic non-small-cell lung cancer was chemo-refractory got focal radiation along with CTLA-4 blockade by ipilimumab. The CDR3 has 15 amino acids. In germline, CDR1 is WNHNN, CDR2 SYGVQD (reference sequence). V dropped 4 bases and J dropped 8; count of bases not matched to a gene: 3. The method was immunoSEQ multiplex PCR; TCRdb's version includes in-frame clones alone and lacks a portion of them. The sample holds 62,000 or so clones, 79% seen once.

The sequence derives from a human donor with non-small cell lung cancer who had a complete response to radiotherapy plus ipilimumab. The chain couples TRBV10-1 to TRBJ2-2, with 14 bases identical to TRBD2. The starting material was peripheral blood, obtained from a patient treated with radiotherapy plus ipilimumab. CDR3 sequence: CASSAGLAGVGELFF. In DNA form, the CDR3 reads TGCGCCAGCAGTGCGGGACTAGCGGGAGTTGGGGAGCTGTTTTTT.